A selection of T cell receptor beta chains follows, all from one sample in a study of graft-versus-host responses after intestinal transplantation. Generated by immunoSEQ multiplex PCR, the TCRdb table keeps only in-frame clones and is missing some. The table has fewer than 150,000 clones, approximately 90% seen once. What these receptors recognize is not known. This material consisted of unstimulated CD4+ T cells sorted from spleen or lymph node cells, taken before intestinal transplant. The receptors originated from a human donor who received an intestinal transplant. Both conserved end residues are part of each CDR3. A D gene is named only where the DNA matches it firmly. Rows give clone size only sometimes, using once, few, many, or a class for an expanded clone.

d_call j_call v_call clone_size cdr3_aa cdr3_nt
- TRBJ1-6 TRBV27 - CASMRWGRSYNSPLHF TGTGCCAGCATGAGATGGGGTAGGAGCTATAATTCACCCCTCCACTTT
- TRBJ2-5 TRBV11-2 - CASTQSGVGQVTQYF TGTGCCAGCACGCAGTCGGGGGTCGGCCAAGTGACCCAGTACTTC
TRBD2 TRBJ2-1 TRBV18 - CASSAASGGVYNEQFF TGTGCCAGCTCCGCGGCTAGCGGGGGAGTCTACAATGAGCAGTTCTTC
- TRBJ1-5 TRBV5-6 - CASSLAGNQPQHF TGTGCCAGCAGCTTGGCGGGCAATCAGCCCCAGCATTTT
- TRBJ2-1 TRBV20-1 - CSANTGTGQFF TGCAGTGCTAATACCGGGACGGGCCAGTTCTTC
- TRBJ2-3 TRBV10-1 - CASSESGRGTSTDTQYF TGCGCCAGCAGTGAGTCGGGCCGGGGGACGAGCACAGATACGCAGTATTTT
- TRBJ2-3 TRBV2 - CASSEEVTDTQYF TGTGCCAGCAGTGAAGAGGTCACAGATACGCAGTATTTT
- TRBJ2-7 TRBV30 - CAWSVTGGAVEQYF TGTGCCTGGAGTGTAACCGGGGGCGCAGTCGAGCAGTACTTC
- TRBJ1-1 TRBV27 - CASSPWPETAEAFF TGTGCCAGCAGTCCGTGGCCAGAGACCGCTGAAGCTTTCTTT
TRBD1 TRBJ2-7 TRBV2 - CASGRDRGPSYEQYF TGTGCCAGTGGGAGGGACAGGGGCCCCTCCTACGAGCAGTACTTC
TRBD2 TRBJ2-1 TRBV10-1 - CASTEGTSGGNEQFF TGCGCCAGCACAGAGGGGACTAGCGGGGGCAATGAGCAGTTCTTC
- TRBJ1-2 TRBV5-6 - CASSSSGGHTF TGTGCCAGCAGCTCATCCGGGGGGCACACCTTC
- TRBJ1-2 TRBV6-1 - CASQEIIGGYTF TGTGCCAGCCAGGAAATTATAGGTGGCTACACCTTC
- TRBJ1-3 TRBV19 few CASKVGFTGNTIYF TGTGCCAGTAAGGTGGGGTTCACTGGAAACACCATATATTTT
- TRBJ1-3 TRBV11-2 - CASSLGVGSGNTIYF TGTGCCAGCAGCTTGGGTGTAGGCTCTGGAAACACCATATATTTT
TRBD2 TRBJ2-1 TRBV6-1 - CASTFGGGNEQFF TGTGCCAGCACATTTGGGGGGGGAAATGAGCAGTTCTTC
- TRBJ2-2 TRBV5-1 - CASSFDTGSGELFF TGCGCCAGCAGCTTCGATACAGGGTCCGGGGAGCTGTTTTTT
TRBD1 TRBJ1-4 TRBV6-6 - CASRQGSEKLFF TGTGCCAGCCGACAGGGCAGTGAAAAACTGTTTTTT
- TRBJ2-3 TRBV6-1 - CASWWGYMTDTQYF TGTGCCAGCTGGTGGGGGTATATGACAGATACGCAGTATTTT
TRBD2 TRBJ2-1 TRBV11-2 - CASSQPGLAVLHEQFF TGTGCCAGCAGCCAACCGGGACTAGCGGTTTTGCATGAGCAGTTCTTC
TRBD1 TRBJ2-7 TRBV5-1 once CASSLAQGGSVSYEQYF TGCGCCAGCAGCTTGGCTCAAGGGGGCAGTGTCTCCTACGAGCAGTACTTC
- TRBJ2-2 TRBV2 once CASSELGRGRGELFF TGTGCCAGCAGTGAACTAGGACGGGGACGCGGGGAGCTGTTTTTT
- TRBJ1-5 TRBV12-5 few CASGLAANQPQHF TGTGCTAGTGGTTTGGCAGCCAATCAGCCCCAGCATTTT
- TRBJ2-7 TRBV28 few CASSRTGDYEQYF TGTGCCAGCAGTCGGACGGGGGACTACGAGCAGTACTTC
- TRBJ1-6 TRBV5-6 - CASSLGGSSYNSPLHF TGTGCCAGCAGCTTGGGTGGCAGCTCCTATAATTCACCCCTCCACTTT
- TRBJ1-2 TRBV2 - CASSESALGYGYTF TGTGCCAGCAGTGAGAGTGCCCTAGGCTATGGCTACACCTTC
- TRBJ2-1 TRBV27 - CASYRDISSYNEQFF TGTGCCAGCTACAGGGACATAAGCTCCTACAATGAGCAGTTCTTC
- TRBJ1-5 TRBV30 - CAWSGGQGRQPQHF TGTGCCTGGAGTGGCGGGCAGGGGCGGCAGCCCCAGCATTTT
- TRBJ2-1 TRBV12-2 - CASRWRGGDSYNEQFF TGTGCAAGTCGCTGGAGGGGCGGGGATTCCTACAATGAGCAGTTCTTC
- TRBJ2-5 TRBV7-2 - CASSFTETQYF TGTGCCAGCAGCTTTACGGAGACCCAGTACTTC
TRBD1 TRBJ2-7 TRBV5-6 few CASSLDRGVYEQYF TGTGCCAGCAGCTTGGACAGGGGAGTGTACGAGCAGTACTTC
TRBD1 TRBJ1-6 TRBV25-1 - CASSEYAGGNSPLHF TGTGCCAGCAGTGAATACGCAGGGGGTAATTCACCCCTCCACTTT
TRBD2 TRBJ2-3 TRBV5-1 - CASRTSGGIIPDTQYF TGCGCCAGCCGGACTAGCGGGGGGATTATCCCAGATACGCAGTATTTT
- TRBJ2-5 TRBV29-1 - CSESRGLQETQYF TGCAGCGAATCCCGGGGGTTACAAGAGACCCAGTACTTC
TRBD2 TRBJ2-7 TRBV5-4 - CASSSPSGGPNEQYF TGTGCCAGCAGCTCACCTAGCGGGGGCCCTAACGAGCAGTACTTC
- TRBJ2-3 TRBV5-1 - CASSLVAVGTDTQYF TGCGCCAGCAGCTTAGTAGCGGTAGGCACAGATACGCAGTATTTT
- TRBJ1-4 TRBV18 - CASSPTTSATNEKLFF TGTGCCAGCTCACCAACAACTTCCGCAACTAATGAAAAACTGTTTTTT
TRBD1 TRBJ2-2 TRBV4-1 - CASSPPDRGGTGELFF TGCGCCAGCAGTCCACCCGACAGGGGTGGCACCGGGGAGCTGTTTTTT
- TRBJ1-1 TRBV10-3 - CAISESRVNTEAFF TGTGCCATCAGTGAGTCCAGGGTGAACACTGAAGCTTTCTTT
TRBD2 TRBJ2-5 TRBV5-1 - CASSLAPGGQETQYF TGCGCCAGCAGCTTGGCACCGGGGGGGCAAGAGACCCAGTACTTC
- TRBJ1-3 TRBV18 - CASSPPGSRRSGNTIYF TGTGCCAGCTCACCACCGGGTTCAAGGCGCTCTGGAAACACCATATATTTT
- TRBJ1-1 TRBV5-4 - CASRTERITEAFF TGTGCCAGCAGAACGGAGAGGATCACTGAAGCTTTCTTT
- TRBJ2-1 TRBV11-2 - CASSPRTGNNEQFF TGTGCCAGCAGCCCTCGTACAGGGAACAATGAGCAGTTCTTC
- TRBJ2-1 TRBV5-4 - CASSKGPGQFF TGTGCCAGCAGCAAAGGACCGGGGCAGTTCTTC
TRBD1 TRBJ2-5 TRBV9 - CASSDRRDSAGETQYF TGTGCCAGCAGCGACCGACGGGACAGTGCCGGGGAGACCCAGTACTTC
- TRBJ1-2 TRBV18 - CASSREGTYGYTF TGTGCCAGCTCCCGGGAGGGGACTTATGGCTACACCTTC
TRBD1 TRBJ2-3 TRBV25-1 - CASSGGQGGTDTQYF TGTGCCAGCAGTGGGGGACAGGGTGGGACAGATACGCAGTATTTT
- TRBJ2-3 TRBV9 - CASSVSPDPQLTDTQYF TGTGCCAGCAGCGTTTCCCCTGACCCCCAACTCACAGATACGCAGTATTTT